This T cell receptor (beta chain) was identified during a study of OX40 agonist ivuxolimab in advanced cancers. Background on the study: Hepatocellular carcinoma, melanoma, renal cell or head and neck cancer affected the dose-escalation patients. Overall study findings and caveats: At doses 0.1 to 3.0 mg/kg, CD4+ and CD8+ clones expanded.

As to this clone: The antigen is undetermined.

The J segment lost 7 bases and the V segment lost 5 bases, leaving 9 bases of the junction unmatched. Looked up from germline, CDR1 is MDHEN and CDR2 is SYDVKM. The CDR3 has 15 amino acids. Assay: immunoSEQ multiplex PCR; the TCRdb copy retains only in-frame clones and omits some. The table records fewer than 90,000 clones, more than 85% of them present only once. The sequence was obtained from an adult with an advanced solid tumor such as melanoma, head and neck, liver or kidney cancer. The gene calls are TRBV28 and TRBJ1-5, with 9 nucleotides matching TRBD1. This specimen consisted of CD4+ or CD8+ T cells sorted from blood, obtained in a trial of the OX40 agonist ivuxolimab. The CDR3: CASSTPGTGNQPQHF. Written as DNA, the CDR3 is TGTGCCAGCAGTACCCCCGGGACAGGGAACCAGCCCCAGCATTTT.